A selection of T cell receptor beta chains follows, all from one sample in a study of beta chain features in type 1 diabetes. This table comes from immunoSEQ multiplex PCR, and its TCRdb copy is limited to in-frame clones, with some not included. The sample has about 290,000 clones, 7% to 9% seen once. The sequencing sample was made of central memory CD4+ T cells from blood. These receptors were taken from a woman aged 18-30 years in good health. Both conserved end residues are part of each CDR3. D genes are given only for firm matches. Not every row has a clone size; where given, it reads once, few, many or a size class.

TRBV2	few	.	TRBJ2-5	TGTGCCATCCGGACTGGGTCCGGAGAGACCCAGTACTTC	CAIRTGSGETQYF
TRBV10-3	few	.	TRBJ2-1	TGTGCCATCAGTGACCTGGGAGGGGGAACAAATGAGCAGTTCTTC	CAISDLGGGTNEQFF
TRBV11-2	.	.	TRBJ1-2	TGTGCCAGCAGCTTAGCCGGGGTCGGCTATGGCTACACCTTC	CASSLAGVGYGYTF
TRBV12-5	many	.	TRBJ2-1	TGTGCTAGTGGGCCACCCGGGACAGCGGGCTACAATGAGCAGTTCTTC	CASGPPGTAGYNEQFF
TRBV27	.	.	TRBJ2-3	TGTGCCAGCAGTTTGACGGGGCGCTTGACAGATACGCAGTATTTT	CASSLTGRLTDTQYF
TRBV19	.	TRBD1	TRBJ1-5	TGTGCCACCTCAGGGGGCAAGGGGCAGCCCCAGCATTTT	CATSGGKGQPQHF
TRBV29-1	.	TRBD1	TRBJ2-1	TGCAGCGGGGACAGGGGCAATGAGCAGTTCTTC	CSGDRGNEQFF
TRBV19	few	.	TRBJ1-1	TGTGCCAGTAGTTCCAGCGGGTGGGACACTGAAGCTTTCTTT	CASSSSGWDTEAFF
TRBV7-2	.	TRBD2	TRBJ2-3	TGTGCCAGCAGCTTAAGCAGCGGGAGTTATTGGGGGCAGTATTTT	CASSLSSGSYWGQYF
TRBV27	few	.	TRBJ1-2	TGTGCCAGCAAACTATCCTATGGGACACTCTATGGCTACACCTTC	CASKLSYGTLYGYTF
TRBV7-9	few	.	TRBJ2-7	TGTGCCAGCAGGACCACCAGGGGGGACGCGGACGAGCAGTACTTC	CASRTTRGDADEQYF
TRBV7-9	many	.	TRBJ2-2	TGTGCCAGCAGCTTAAACGGGGGAACCGGGGAGCTGTTTTTT	CASSLNGGTGELFF
TRBV4-3	.	.	TRBJ1-5	TGCGCCAGCAGCCAAATGGCGGAGGGCAATCAGCCCCAGCATTTT	CASSQMAEGNQPQHF
TRBV15	few	TRBD1	TRBJ1-1	TGTGCCACCAGCCTACGACAGGGGGCTGGGACTGAAGCTTTCTTT	CATSLRQGAGTEAFF
TRBV29-1	few	.	TRBJ2-2	TGCAGCGTTGTAAGGGGAGGGAACACCGGGGAGCTGTTTTTT	CSVVRGGNTGELFF
TRBV2	.	.	TRBJ2-5	TGTGCCAGCAGTGCGTTCGGGGTCCAAGAGACCCAGTACTTC	CASSAFGVQETQYF
TRBV28	.	TRBD1	TRBJ2-4	TGTGCCAGCAGTACGCCGGGACAGGGTGTTATCGTTCAGTACTTC	CASSTPGQGVIVQYF
TRBV28	many	.	TRBJ2-4	TGTGCCAGCAGTTTAACAGGAAGTGCCAAAAACATTCAGTACTTC	CASSLTGSAKNIQYF
TRBV30	.	TRBD1	TRBJ1-1	TGTGCCTGGAGTGCTGTGGACAGGGCCTACACTGAAGCTTTCTTT	CAWSAVDRAYTEAFF
TRBV4-1	.	TRBD1	TRBJ1-4	TGCGCCAGCAGCCGGGGGACAGTCGCTAATGAAAAACTGTTTTTT	CASSRGTVANEKLFF
TRBV5-1	.	TRBD2	TRBJ2-3	TGCGCCAGCAGCTCGGGACTAGCATCTGGCACAGATACGCAGTATTTT	CASSSGLASGTDTQYF
TRBV25-1	many	.	TRBJ2-7	TGTGCCAGCAGTGGGCCACGGGAGCAGTACTTC	CASSGPREQYF
TRBV7-3	.	.	TRBJ1-4	TGCGCCAGCAGCCAGAGCGGTCGGGACGAAAAACTGTTTTTT	CASSQSGRDEKLFF
TRBV7-9	few	.	TRBJ2-5	TGTGCCAGCAGCTTAACCGTAGAGACCCAGTACTTC	CASSLTVETQYF
TRBV19	many	.	TRBJ2-1	TGTGCCAGTAGTACTCGGATGTACAATGAGCAGTTCTTC	CASSTRMYNEQFF
TRBV7-2	few	.	TRBJ1-3	TGTGCCAGCAGCCTTCAAGGGGCTGGAAACACCATATATTTT	CASSLQGAGNTIYF
TRBV18	.	.	TRBJ2-2	TGTGCCAGCTCACCGGGCCAGAACACCGGGGAGCTGTTTTTT	CASSPGQNTGELFF
TRBV21-1	few	.	TRBJ2-4	TGTGCCAGCAGCAAAGCGCCGGCCCCTGGGTGGCACATTCAGTACTTC	CASSKAPAPGWHIQYF
TRBV21-1	few	.	TRBJ2-7	TGTGCCAGCAGCAAAGCTTCTGTTTTTGTCGGCGGTGCCTACGAGCAGTACTTC	CASSKASVFVGGAYEQYF
TRBV5-1	few	.	TRBJ2-2	TGCGCCAGCAGCTTGCCTACAGGGTTCGGGGAGCTGTTTTTT	CASSLPTGFGELFF
TRBV19	few	TRBD1	TRBJ2-5	TGTGCCAGTAAAGGGTCACAATGGACAGGGGCCCAAGAGACCCAGTACTTC	CASKGSQWTGAQETQYF
TRBV27	few	.	TRBJ1-1	TGTGCCAGCAGACGGACAGTCAACACTGAAGCTTTCTTT	CASRRTVNTEAFF
TRBV7-9	.	.	TRBJ1-2	TGTGCCAGCGGAAGATATGGCTACACCTTC	CASGRYGYTF
TRBV27	.	TRBD2	TRBJ2-5	TGTGCCAGCAGTTCCCCCCGACTAGCGGGAGATGGGGAGACCCAGTACTTC	CASSSPRLAGDGETQYF
TRBV9	many	TRBD1	TRBJ1-2	TGTGCCAGCAGCAGCCGGACAGGACGTAACTATGGCTACACCTTC	CASSSRTGRNYGYTF
TRBV7-8	few	TRBD2	TRBJ2-5	TGTGCCAGCAGCTTAGCCACTAGCGGGAGAGGGACCCAGTACTTC	CASSLATSGRGTQYF
TRBV5-1	few	.	TRBJ2-2	TGCGCCAGCAGCGAAAATGGCGGGGCCGGGGAGCTGTTTTTT	CASSENGGAGELFF
TRBV18	.	.	TRBJ2-1	TGTGCCAGCTCACCTAACACTGTCTACAATGAGCAGTTCTTC	CASSPNTVYNEQFF
TRBV6-4	many	.	TRBJ2-2	TGTGCCAGCAGGATAGGGGCGAACACCGGGGAGCTGTTTTTT	CASRIGANTGELFF
TRBV5-1	.	.	TRBJ1-4	TGCGCCAGCAGCGTGACTAATGAAAAACTGTTTTTT	CASSVTNEKLFF
TRBV11-3	few	TRBD1	TRBJ1-2	TGTGCCAGCAGCGCACGGGACAGAGCCTATGGCTACACCTTC	CASSARDRAYGYTF
TRBV5-1	few	TRBD2	TRBJ2-1	TGCGCCAGCGGTTCCACTAGCGGAAATGAGCAGTTCTTC	CASGSTSGNEQFF
TRBV6-1	few	.	TRBJ1-1	TGTGCCAGCAGGTCAGCAATCAGTGAAGCTTTCTTT	CASRSAISEAFF